The TCR beta chain under discussion was sequenced for a study of T cells in Graves' hyperthyroidism and ophthalmopathy. As for the study in general: Prior to any treatment, at the point of initial diagnosis, peripheral blood was collected.

This clonotype was detected a few times. RNA transcripts yielded amplified TCR beta CDR3 regions. Primed by the HTBI set, a first-round RT-PCR was run on the TCR CDR3. A single record per CDR3 protein comes from TCRdb applying MiXCR to the multiplex PCR reads. The sample has 300,000 to 350,000 distinct CDR3 sequences, approximately 18% seen once; the top ten hold roughly a sixth. Uncontrolled infection, other autoimmune disease, pregnancy or lactation barred patients from enrollment. Each 10 ml fresh peripheral blood draw supplied the PBMCs. From germline, CDR1 is MNHNS and CDR2 SASEGT. This CDR3 spans 15 amino acids. V dropped 3 bases and J dropped 2; count of bases not matched to a gene: 4.

The sequenced sample consisted of blood. The J gene is TRBJ2-3, the V gene TRBV6-1, with 8 positions matching TRBD2. The sequence came from a woman aged 40 to 50 with Graves' ophthalmopathy. CDR3 sequence: CASSESGRSTDTQYF. The DNA for the CDR3 is TGTGCCAGCAGTGAGAGCGGGAGATCCACAGATACGCAGTATTTT.